Presented here are 10 T cell receptor beta chains from one specimen sequenced in a study of blood T cell repertoires in COVID-19. The assay was immunoSEQ multiplex PCR, and TCRdb's table has in-frame clones only and misses some. Here the sample spans some 46,000 clones, approximately 88% being singletons. Sequencing was done on a sample of peripheral blood. The receptors derive from a man over 45 with acute or convalescent COVID-19.

By proportion, this clone is large. The chain couples TRBV7-6 to TRBJ2-7, with a weak D call TRBD2 (6 bases). V dropped 3 bases and J dropped 9 bases, with 12 bases sitting between them. CDR1 and CDR2 from the germline V gene are SGHVS and FNYEAQ. This CDR3 is built from 12 residues. DNA of the CDR3: TGTGCCAGCAGCTTTGGGGGAGGCAGGCAGTACTTC. It is translated as CASSFGGGRQYF.

The chain uses TRBV6-5 and TRBJ1-6; 7 bases line up with TRBD1. V shed 5 bases and J 10 bases; nucleotides not matched to a gene: 8. The germline CDR1 and CDR2 sequences are MNHEY and SVGAGI. CDR3 length equals 14 residues. The CDR3 region is CASSPGTVASPLHF. The CDR3 coding sequence is TGTGCCAGCAGTCCTGGGACAGTAGCATCACCCCTCCACTTT.

V and J are TRBV2 and TRBJ1-1, with D uncertain. The ends were cut back, 4 bases at V and 1 base at J, with 10 bases in the middle. CDR1 is SNHLY, CDR2 FYNNEI, per germline. This CDR3 comprises 14 residues. For the CDR3, the DNA is TGTGCCAGCAGTGTAAGACAAGAGAACACTGAAGCTTTCTTT. Encoded protein: CASSVRQENTEAFF.

The chain joins TRBV4-3 to TRBJ2-7; D remains unclear. This CDR3 contains 13 residues. Trimming cost V 0 bases and J 3 bases, with 6 bases left between them. Germline V gene sequence: CDR1 LGHNA, CDR2 YSLEER. In nucleotides, the CDR3 is TGCGCCAGCAGCCAAGACAGGTTCTACGAGCAGTACTTC. This translates into CASSQDRFYEQYF.

This rearrangement joins TRBV30 to TRBJ1-1, with 7 bases lining up with TRBD1. Trimming at V came to 3 bases and at J to 3 bases, leaving 10 bases not matched to a gene. The CDR3 is made up of 15 amino acids. Germline assignment: CDR1 GTSNPN and CDR2 SVGIG (reference sequence). The CDR3 spells CAWSPEGQIYTEAFF. CDR3 in DNA: TGTGCCTGGAGCCCCGAGGGACAGATCTACACTGAAGCTTTCTTT.

The chain carries TRBV24-1 and TRBJ1-5; D is possibly TRBD1 (5 bases). V dropped 4 bases and J dropped 5 bases, with 11 bases sitting between them. Looked up from germline, CDR1 is KGHDR and CDR2 is SFDVKD. The length of the CDR3 is 14 residues. In nucleotides, the CDR3 is TGTGCCACCAGTGAAAACAGGTTCGATCAGCCCCAGCATTTT. Its protein is CATSENRFDQPQHF.

This clone was counted a few times. The CDR3 protein is CATSGPGSGSGIQETQYF. CDR3 coding DNA: TGTGCCACCAGCGGGCCCGGCAGTGGTAGCGGGATTCAAGAGACCCAGTACTTC. The chain carries TRBV24-1 and TRBJ2-5; 8 nucleotides line up with TRBD2. CDR1 KGHDR and CDR2 SFDVKD come from the germline V gene. The length of the CDR3 is 18 residues. V gave up 7 bases and J gave up 2 bases; unmatched junction bases: 17.

The chain has TRBV7-2 and TRBJ1-6, with TRBD1 as a possible D gene (5 bases). The CDR3 contains 16 residues. Germline CDR1 and CDR2: SGHTA and FQGNSA. Trimming took off 1 base at V and 7 bases at J, with 14 bases between the two ends. The CDR3 nucleotides read TGTGCCAGCAGCTTAGAGGGGAGGGTAAACAATTCACCCCTCCACTTT. It yields the protein CASSLEGRVNNSPLHF. Using reference TRBV7-2 and TRBJ1-6 for the parts outside the CDR3, the full variable domain is GAGVSQSPSNKVTEKGKDVELRCDPISGHTALYWYRQSLGQGLEFLIYFQGNSAPDKSGLPSDRFSAERTGGSVSTLTIQRTQQEDSAVYLCASSLEGRVNNSPLHFGNGTRLTVT.

This sequence joins TRBV3-1 (or the pseudogene TRBV3-2) and TRBJ1-4, with 8 bases fitting TRBD1. Germline V gene sequence: CDR1 LGHDT, CDR2 YNNKEL (reference sequence). The CDR3 runs to 13 residues. Trimming took 4 bases from V and 8 from J; bases not matched to a gene: 3. DNA for the CDR3: TGTGCCAGCAGCCTTGGACAGGGAGAAAAACTGTTTTTT. Translated: CASSLGQGEKLFF.

The rearrangement links TRBV12-3 or TRBV12-4 to TRBJ1-4; D is unclear. With 7 bases removed from V and 10 bases from J, the gap between germline ends came to 16 bases. The CDR3 loop spans 13 amino acids. CDR3 in DNA: TGTGCCAGCACCAAACGGGGATTAACAAAACTGTTTTTT. Translated, it gives CASTKRGLTKLFF.